Presented here are 4 T cell receptor beta chains from one specimen sequenced in a study of blood T cell repertoires in COVID-19 (dated by TCRdb to 2018 to 2020). Library prep was done by the immunoSEQ multiplex PCR assay. Imported from immuneACCESS, the table was reduced by TCRdb to in-frame sequences with V and J called. These copies leave out some clones; in studies compared against another copy, an unresolved V gene accounts for under half, and the cause of the remainder is not known. This sample holds approximately 100,000 clones; 70% to 90% were observed only once. Clones ranked in the top ten supply 9.5% to 13% of the sample. The source material was peripheral blood. These receptors all come from a woman in her thirties with acute or convalescent COVID-19.

The genes are TRBV15 and TRBJ2-5, with TRBD1 as a possible D gene (6 bases). The V end was cut by 3 bases, the J end by 1 base, with 18 bases between. Germline lookup yields CDR1 LNHNV and CDR2 YYDKDF (reference sequence). CDR3 size: 17 residues. The CDR3 loop reads CATSRMPRDTLQETQYF. As DNA, the CDR3 is TGTGCCACCAGCAGGATGCCCCGGGACACCCTCCAAGAGACCCAGTACTTC.

The V and J genes are TRBV20-1 and TRBJ2-5, with unresolved D. The ends were cut back, 5 bases at V and 1 base at J, with 5 bases in the middle. Per germline, CDR1 DFQATT and CDR2 SNEGSKA (reference sequence). The CDR3 is 11 amino acids. The CDR3 nucleotides are TGCAGTGCTCAGTTCCAAGAGACCCAGTACTTC. Protein: CSAQFQETQYF.

This clone has more than one count but fewer than ten. The J gene is TRBJ1-1, the V gene TRBV30; no clear D. CDR1 GTSNPN and CDR2 SVGIG come from the germline V gene (reference sequence). Trimming removed 2 bases from V and 1 base from J, with 5 bases in between. The length of the CDR3 is 12 residues. CDR3 amino acids: CAWSRENTEAFF. CDR3 coding DNA: TGTGCCTGGAGTCGGGAGAACACTGAAGCTTTCTTT.

This chain links TRBV7-6 with TRBJ2-3; D is possibly TRBD2 (6 bases). Between the trimmed V and J ends, which lost 1 base and 6 bases, there was a span of 23 bases. The CDR3 contains 18 residues. Germline V gene data show CDR1 as SGHVS and CDR2 as FNYEAQ. In DNA, the CDR3 is TGTGCCAGCAGCTTAGATTCGGACGTCGGCGGGGTGCGGGATACGCAGTATTTT. Amino acids: CASSLDSDVGGVRDTQYF.